The sequence of this T cell receptor beta chain was determined in a study of shared clonotypes between healthy human individuals. Study findings and constraints: Naive subsets, compared against memory subsets, generally had larger estimated richness values.

This table comes from immunoSEQ multiplex PCR, and its TCRdb copy is limited to in-frame clones, with some not included. The table has 2 million to 2.5 million clones, approximately 93% seen once. Turning to this clone: Its antigen is not identified.

V gave up 4 bases and J gave up 5 bases, with 17 bases separating them. CDR1 and CDR2 from the germline V gene are LGHNA and YSLEER. CDR3 length: 15 amino acids. What was sequenced was naive CD4+ T cells from PBMCs. Subset described: CD45RA+ positively selected. This chain uses TRBV4-3 with TRBJ2-5; weak D call: TRBD1 (8 bases). The sequence derives from a man aged 18 to 29 in good health. Some clones in this sample may be carry-over from other donors' samples. In DNA, the CDR3 is TGCGCCAGCAGCCTTTTCAGGGGGCGGGGGGAGACCCAGTACTTC. Encoded protein: CASSLFRGRGETQYF.